Listed below are T cell receptor beta chains from one sample, sequenced in a study of CD8+ T cells in alopecia areata. Clones were sequenced by immunoSEQ multiplex PCR, and TCRdb holds only the in-frame ones, with some missing. The repertoire holds about 120,000 clones, with 50% to 75% as singletons. Material: CD8+ T cells sorted from blood, obtained at week 24, from a patient treated with tofacitinib. Every receptor here comes from a human donor with alopecia areata. The CDR3 runs from the conserved cysteine through the conserved F or W. D genes are given only for firm matches. Clone size is shown for a subset of rows, as once, few, many or a class of expanded clone.

J | D | V | size | DNA | CDR3
TRBJ1-2 | NA | TRBV7-9 | NA | TGTGCCAGCAGTCACAGGGTGGAAAATGGCTACACCTTC | CASSHRVENGYTF
TRBJ2-2 | TRBD1 | TRBV30 | NA | TGTGCCTGGGAGGACTTGACAGGGCACACCGGGGAGCTGTTTTTT | CAWEDLTGHTGELFF
TRBJ2-1 | NA | TRBV18 | NA | TGTGCCAGCTCACCAGCAAGCCCCAATAGCTCCTACAATGAGCAGTTCTTC | CASSPASPNSSYNEQFF
TRBJ1-2 | NA | TRBV11-2 | NA | TGTGCCAGCAGCTTAGAGGGAATGACGCCTAACTATGGCTACACCTTC | CASSLEGMTPNYGYTF
TRBJ2-1 | TRBD1 | TRBV6-5 | NA | TGTGCCAGCAGTTACGGACAGGGTATCAATGAGCAGTTCTTC | CASSYGQGINEQFF
TRBJ1-1 | TRBD1 | TRBV27 | NA | TGTGCCAGCAGTTGGACAGGGGCGAACACTGAAGCTTTCTTT | CASSWTGANTEAFF
TRBJ2-2 | TRBD1 | TRBV5-1 | few | TGCGCCAGCAGCATGATGACAGGGGCCGCGAGCACCGGGGAGCTGTTTTTT | CASSMMTGAASTGELFF
TRBJ1-1 | NA | TRBV14 | NA | TGTGCCAGCAGCCCCGTAGGGAACACTGAAGCTTTCTTT | CASSPVGNTEAFF
TRBJ2-7 | NA | TRBV30 | few | TGTGCCTGGAGTGCGGGCACCATGGCCTACGAGCAGTACTTC | CAWSAGTMAYEQYF
TRBJ1-2 | TRBD1 | TRBV13 | many | TGTGCCAGCAGGTCCCAGGGGGCAGGCTACACCTTC | CASRSQGAGYTF
TRBJ1-1 | NA | TRBV9 | once | TGTGCCAGCAGCGATGACAGCCATAACACTGAAGCTTTCTTT | CASSDDSHNTEAFF
TRBJ2-4 | NA | TRBV7-6 | NA | TGTGCCAGCAGTCCCAAAGTGAGCGCCGATATTCAGTACTTC | CASSPKVSADIQYF
TRBJ1-2 | TRBD1 | TRBV11-2 | once | TGTGCCAGCAGCTTAGATCCCGGGACAGGGGGTTTGGCTGGCTACACCTTC | CASSLDPGTGGLAGYTF
TRBJ1-5 | NA | TRBV19 | NA | TGTGCCAGTAGTATAGGGGACGGTTATAGCAATCAGCCCCAGCATTTT | CASSIGDGYSNQPQHF
TRBJ1-1 | TRBD1 | TRBV4-3 | NA | TGCGCCAGCAGCCTTCACAGGGGGCCGAACACTGAAGCTTTCTTT | CASSLHRGPNTEAFF
TRBJ2-7 | TRBD2 | TRBV6-4 | NA | TGTGCCAGCAGCTTTAGCGGGGGATCGTCCTACGAGCAGTACTTC | CASSFSGGSSYEQYF
TRBJ2-1 | NA | TRBV27 | NA | TGTGCCAGCAGTTTATCGGGAGACGCTTACAATGAGCAGTTCTTC | CASSLSGDAYNEQFF
TRBJ1-1 | TRBD1 | TRBV11-2 | NA | TGTGCCAGCATCGACAGGGGGCTCGCTGAAGCTTTCTTT | CASIDRGLAEAFF
TRBJ2-3 | NA | TRBV10-2 | few | TGCGCCAGCAGTGATTCGCTATCAACAGATACGCAGTATTTT | CASSDSLSTDTQYF
TRBJ2-5 | TRBD1 | TRBV27 | few | TGTGCCAGCAGTTGGAACGACAGGGAATCAGGAGAGACCCAGTACTTC | CASSWNDRESGETQYF
TRBJ2-2 | TRBD2 | TRBV10-3 | once | TGTGCCATCAGTGTAAACACCAGGTTGACTAGCGGAGTGAACACCGGGGAGCTGTTTTTT | CAISVNTRLTSGVNTGELFF
TRBJ2-1 | TRBD2 | TRBV14 | few | TGTGCCAGCAGCCAAGAATGGGGACTAGCGGGGGACAATGAGCAGTTCTTC | CASSQEWGLAGDNEQFF
TRBJ1-5 | NA | TRBV7-8 | few | TGTGCCAGCAGCCCAGGCAATCAGCCCCAGCATTTT | CASSPGNQPQHF
TRBJ2-1 | TRBD2 | TRBV7-9 | NA | TGTGCCAGCAGTTCGGGACTAGCGGGGGCCAGCGACAATGAGCAGTTCTTC | CASSSGLAGASDNEQFF
TRBJ1-1 | TRBD1 | TRBV30 | once | TGTGCCTGGAGTATACAGGGGCCTGAAGCTTTCTTT | CAWSIQGPEAFF